This TCR beta chain was recorded in a study of cytomegalovirus exposure and HLA in healthy donors. Study summary: As an earlier analysis found, some 170 million T cells yielded about 120 million unique TCR beta sequences. Study conclusions and caveats: TCR beta chain V- and J-gene trimming was linked, in a later analysis, to a missense variant in DCLRE1C. Earlier analysis looked at TCR beta V segments, and most were productive about 90% or about 30% of the time.

The CDR3 is 14 residues long. The germline V gene has CDR1 SGHDN and CDR2 FVKESK. Trimming cost V 4 bases and J 3 bases, with 13 bases left between them. Comment on this clone: The antigen is not known.

PCR was performed using 60 Vbeta and 13 Jbeta primers. Libraries were prepared by immunoSEQ multiplex PCR; TCRdb keeps only in-frame clonotypes and omits some of them. In total, the table holds about 96,000 clones. The source of this sequence is a young woman in good health and CMV-seronegative. The material sequenced was PBMCs. The rearrangement joins TRBV14 to TRBJ2-7, with D possibly being TRBD1 (5 bases). The CDR3 spells CASSLGQTDYEQYF. CDR3 sequence (DNA): TGTGCCAGCAGCCTTGGACAAACCGACTACGAGCAGTACTTC.